Given below is one T cell receptor beta chain in context. The table came from immunoSEQ multiplex PCR; TCRdb's copy has only in-frame clones and leaves some out. The table lists roughly 170,000 clones, roughly 84% of them singletons. V gave up 4 bases and J gave up 0 bases, with 13 bases separating them. The CDR3 has 16 residues. Germline CDR1 reads SGHTA; CDR2 reads FQGNSA. The sample is drawn from a study of blood T cell repertoires in COVID-19. The study recruited people aged about 18 to 95 years across more than 20 US areas. In assigning cohorts, the study relied on participant-reported clinical history.

The sequence was obtained from a man aged 60-69 years who had recovered from COVID-19. The sequenced material came from PBMCs or T cells enriched from blood (not recorded which). This chain links TRBV7-2 with TRBJ1-3; no reliable D call. The CDR3 sequence: CASSSLAVVSGNTIYF. In DNA form, the CDR3 reads TGTGCCAGCAGCTCCCTCGCGGTGGTCTCTGGAAACACCATATATTTT.